The 31 T cell receptor beta chains reported below all come from one sample, sequenced in a study of a mutant IDH1 vaccine in newly diagnosed glioma. Time point denoted: week 47, end of study. Mutant IDH1 20-mer peptide, at 300 ug, made up each vaccine dose, with topical imiquimod. Antigen specificity for these receptors is unknown. Here immunoSEQ multiplex PCR was the method, and the copy in TCRdb shows in-frame clones only, minus some. This sample has around 54,000 clones, with over 80% found just once. Sequenced material: PBMCs, taken from a glioma patient whose treatment included an IDH1 peptide vaccine. The source of these receptors is a woman aged 50 to 60 with glioma.

This clone was counted only a few times. The rearrangement links TRBV10-2 to TRBJ1-6, with D maybe TRBD1 (6 bases). Between the trimmed V and J ends, which lost 10 bases and 10 bases, there was a span of 17 bases. The CDR3 consists of 13 residues. Germline CDR1 and CDR2: WSHSY and SAAADI. CDR3 sequence (DNA): TGCGCCACAACTACAGGGTCGTGGTCACCCCTCCACTTT. Its translation: CATTTGSWSPLHF.

The genes are TRBV29-1 and TRBJ1-2; the D is unclear. Trimming took off 6 bases at V and 9 bases at J, with 11 bases between the two ends. The CDR3 consists of 10 residues. Germline V CDR1 and CDR2: SQVTM, ANQGSEA. CDR3 residues: CSVTELRYTF. The DNA of the CDR3 is TGCAGCGTGACGGAACTACGCTACACCTTC.

The chain combines TRBV11-3 with TRBJ2-7, with 9 bases fitting TRBD1. V dropped 8 bases and J dropped 5; count of bases not matched to a gene: 10. This CDR3 is 14 amino acids long. CDR1 and CDR2 from the germline V gene are SGHNT and YENEEA. The chain's CDR3 is CASGTGTGTNEQYF. The CDR3 DNA sequence: TGTGCCAGCGGCACCGGGACAGGGACGAACGAGCAGTACTTC.

The chain employs TRBV4-2 and TRBJ1-1, with TRBD1 as a possible D gene (6 bases). Trimming pared 1 base from V and 7 bases from J, leaving 13 bases between. Germline V gene sequence: CDR1 LGHNA, CDR2 YNFKEQ. The CDR3 is 14 residues long. CDR3 sequence: CASSQGTGWVEAFF. CDR3 sequence (DNA): TGTGCCAGCAGCCAAGGAACAGGGTGGGTTGAAGCTTTCTTT.

The J gene is TRBJ1-1, the V gene TRBV7-8, with D perhaps matching TRBD1 (5 bases). V was shortened by 0 bases and J by 5 bases, with 10 bases between the two germline ends. This CDR3 has 14 residues. The germline V gene has CDR1 SGHVS and CDR2 FQNEAQ. CDR3: CASSLAVRGTEAFF. CDR3 DNA: TGTGCCAGCAGCTTAGCCGTACGGGGGACTGAAGCTTTCTTT.

The chain links TRBV7-9 to TRBJ1-1; 7 nucleotides match TRBD1. CDR1 and CDR2 from the germline V gene are SEHNR and FQNEAQ (reference sequence). The J segment lost 3 bases and the V segment lost 6 bases, leaving 1 base of the junction unmatched. This CDR3 is built from 12 residues. For the CDR3, the DNA is TGTGCCAGCAGAGGGGGCTACACTGAAGCTTTCTTT. Protein: CASRGGYTEAFF.

The chain carries TRBV7-9 and TRBJ1-5; D unclear. Germline CDR1 SEHNR, CDR2 FQNEAQ (reference sequence). This CDR3 contains 18 residues. V was pared by 1 base and J by 6 bases, with 22 bases between. The CDR3 protein is CASSLEKRGMGSSQPQHF. The CDR3, as DNA: TGTGCCAGCAGCTTAGAGAAGCGGGGTATGGGATCGAGTCAGCCCCAGCATTTT. Variable domain in full (rest from reference TRBV7-9 and TRBJ1-5): DTGVSQNPRHKITKRGQNVTFRCDPISEHNRLYWYRQTLGQGPEFLTYFQNEAQLEKSRLLSDRFSAERPKGSFSTLEIQRTEQGDSAMYLCASSLEKRGMGSSQPQHFGDGTRLSIL.

The chain couples TRBV15 to TRBJ1-4; 9 nucleotides line up with TRBD1. V lost 0 bases, J lost 3 bases, and 2 bases stayed unmatched. Germline values: CDR1 LNHNV, CDR2 YYDKDF (reference sequence). The CDR3 contains 16 residues. This CDR3 is CATSRDGDRANEKLFF. The CDR3 nucleotides read TGTGCCACCAGCAGAGATGGGGACAGGGCTAATGAAAAACTGTTTTTT.

The genes are TRBV5-1 and TRBJ1-6; D gene uncertain. The germline V gene encodes CDR1 SGHRS and CDR2 YFSETQ. The CDR3 length is 13 residues. V shed 1 base and J shed 6 bases, with 5 bases lying between them. The CDR3 protein is CASSLLGNSPLHF. In DNA form, the CDR3 reads TGCGCCAGCAGCTTGTTGGGTAATTCACCCCTCCACTTT.

This clone was detected once. This chain uses TRBV7-9 with TRBJ2-7; D is unclear. CDR3 size: 16 residues. The germline V and J ends were trimmed by 5 bases and 5 bases, with 22 bases remaining between them. The germline V gene has CDR1 SEHNR and CDR2 FQNEAQ (reference sequence). As DNA, the CDR3 is TGTGCCAGCAGCCCTATCAAAAAGGGTTTCATTGACGAGCAGTACTTC. This encodes CASSPIKKGFIDEQYF.

The rearrangement uses TRBV6-6 and TRBJ2-5; D unclear. V was pared by 5 bases and J by 0 bases, with 10 bases between. CDR3 length: 14 residues. Germline V gene sequence: CDR1 MNHNY, CDR2 SVGAGI (reference sequence). The CDR3 DNA is TGTGCCAGCAGTCCGTCTTTGTACCAAGAGACCCAGTACTTC. Translation: CASSPSLYQETQYF.

This sequence joins TRBV7-9 and TRBJ1-6; D may be TRBD1 (6 bases). This CDR3 has 17 residues. Germline V gives CDR1 SEHNR, CDR2 FQNEAQ (reference sequence). V was cut by 5 bases and J by 4 bases, with 18 bases left in between. CDR3 bases: TGTGCCAGCAGCCTCTCGCCACAGGGAGTTTATAATTCACCCCTCCACTTT. Protein: CASSLSPQGVYNSPLHF.

The chain recombines TRBV25-1 with TRBJ2-3; D remains unclear. The CDR3 sequence is 12 residues long. CDR1 is MGHDK, CDR2 SYGVNS, per germline. The V end lost 4 bases, the J end lost 2 bases, and 4 bases lay between the germline ends. CDR3 loop: CASSAITDTQYF. DNA of the CDR3: TGTGCCAGCAGTGCCATCACAGATACGCAGTATTTT.

The V call is TRBV11-3, the J call TRBJ1-4, with a tentative D call TRBD1 (6 bases). Germline CDR1 and CDR2: SGHNT and YENEEA. The CDR3 spans 15 residues. V lost 2 bases to trimming and J lost 3 bases, with 10 bases between them. The CDR3 loop reads CASSLQGQANEKLFF. The CDR3 DNA is TGTGCCAGCAGCTTACAGGGGCAGGCTAATGAAAAACTGTTTTTT. The variable domain in full, completed from reference TRBV11-3 and TRBJ1-4, reads EAGVVQSPRYKIIEKKQPVAFWCNPISGHNTLYWYLQNLGQGPELLIRYENEEAVDDSQLPKDRFSAERLKGVDSTLKIQPAELGDSAVYLCASSLQGQANEKLFFGSGTQLSVL.

This chain uses TRBV5-1 with TRBJ1-2; 10 bases align to TRBD1. After removal of 4 bases from V and 1 base from J, the junction contained 10 bases not matched to a gene. The CDR3 is 17 amino acids. Germline CDR1 is SGHRS and CDR2 is YFSETQ. This CDR3 reads CASSIRQGAANNYGYTF. In nucleotides, the CDR3 is TGCGCCAGCAGCATAAGACAGGGGGCCGCTAATAACTATGGCTACACCTTC.

This chain links TRBV18 with TRBJ1-5, with TRBD1 as a possible D gene (5 bases). The CDR3 totals 12 residues. Trimming took off 0 bases at V and 12 bases at J, with 9 bases between the two ends. From germline, CDR1 is KGHSH and CDR2 LQKENI. The CDR3 protein is CASSPPGGLQHF. CDR3 bases: TGTGCCAGCTCACCACCGGGGGGACTCCAGCATTTT.

This clone was counted a single time. This chain joins TRBV11-2 and TRBJ2-1, with D hard to call. Germline CDR1 and CDR2: SGHAT and FQNNGV. V lost 7 bases, J lost 6 bases, and 7 bases lay in between. This CDR3 region has 11 residues. As DNA, the CDR3 is TGTGCCAGCACCCCAGGCAATGAGCAGTTCTTC. This translates into CASTPGNEQFF.

The CDR3 DNA follows: TGTGCCAGCAGCTTGGGAGTAGGTGGGGGGTACGAGCAGTACTTC. It encodes CASSLGVGGGYEQYF. The J gene is TRBJ2-7, the V gene TRBV5-4; a possible D gene is TRBD2 (6 bases). The V gene lost 0 bases and the J gene lost 4 bases, with 14 bases spanning the gap. The germline V gene has CDR1 SGHNT and CDR2 YYREEE (reference sequence). The CDR3 extends over 15 amino acids.

This rearrangement joins TRBV19 to TRBJ1-1; a possible D gene is TRBD1 (5 bases). With 3 bases removed from V and 5 bases from J, the gap between germline ends came to 10 bases. This CDR3 spans 13 amino acids. From germline, CDR1 is LNHDA and CDR2 SQIVND (reference sequence). The CDR3 DNA reads as TGTGCCAGTAGTATGGGGGAATGGACTGAAGCTTTCTTT. This codes for CASSMGEWTEAFF.

The rearrangement links TRBV4-1 to TRBJ1-5; D not resolved. CDR1 and CDR2 from the germline V gene are MGHRA and YSYEKL. The length of the CDR3 is 14 residues. The V and J ends lost 0 bases and 9 bases respectively, with 12 bases between them. The CDR3 reads CASSQEPRYRPQHF. CDR3 DNA sequence: TGCGCCAGCAGCCAAGAACCACGGTACCGGCCCCAGCATTTT.

V gene TRBV6-6 combines with J gene TRBJ1-1; 8 nucleotides agree with TRBD1. The CDR3 extends over 15 amino acids. V was pared by 6 bases and J by 5 bases, with 11 bases of the junction left unmatched. CDR1 is MNHNY and CDR2 is SVGAGI in the germline V gene (reference sequence). As DNA, the CDR3 is TGTGCCAGCAGGTCCACCGACAGGGGAGGAACTGAAGCTTTCTTT. Translated, it gives CASRSTDRGGTEAFF.

The rearrangement uses TRBV27 and TRBJ1-1; no clear D gene. Germline assignment: CDR1 MNHEY and CDR2 SMNVEV (reference sequence). V lost 0 bases and J 1 base, leaving 3 bases between the germline ends. The CDR3 covers 13 residues. CDR3 sequence: CASSLSENTEAFF. CDR3 coding DNA: TGTGCCAGCAGTTTATCCGAGAACACTGAAGCTTTCTTT.

The chain employs TRBV9 and TRBJ1-5; D is ambiguous. V lost 4 bases and J 0 bases, leaving 8 bases between the germline ends. CDR3 length: 14 residues. The germline V gene encodes CDR1 SGDLS and CDR2 YYNGEE. The chain's CDR3 is CASSPLASNQPQHF. CDR3 nucleotides: TGTGCCAGCAGCCCTCTAGCTAGCAATCAGCCCCAGCATTTT.

V usage is TRBV5-5 and J usage is TRBJ1-3; D gene ambiguous. Germline V gives CDR1 SGHKS, CDR2 YYEKEE (reference sequence). This CDR3 has 15 residues. V lost 2 bases, J lost 0 bases, and 9 bases lay in between. This CDR3 reads CASSFELSSGNTIYF. The DNA for the CDR3 is TGTGCCAGCAGCTTCGAGTTAAGCTCTGGAAACACCATATATTTT.

The V call is TRBV19, the J call TRBJ1-2; 11 bases line up with TRBD1. J was trimmed by 8 bases and V by 4 bases; bases with no gene match: 9. CDR1 LNHDA and CDR2 SQIVND come from the germline V gene (reference sequence). This CDR3 has 15 amino acids. DNA of the CDR3: TGTGCCAGTAGTACAGATGGACAGGGGGCAGGAGGCTACACCTTC. Translating gives CASSTDGQGAGGYTF.

This clone appeared a few times. V and J are TRBV7-9 and TRBJ2-6; unclear D gene. The CDR3 consists of 11 residues. The V end lost 7 bases, the J end lost 12 bases, and 10 bases lay between the germline ends. Germline V gene lookup returns CDR1 SEHNR and CDR2 FQNEAQ (reference sequence). The CDR3 nucleotides read TGTGCCAGCACCCTTTCATCCGTCCTGACTTTC. Amino acid sequence: CASTLSSVLTF.

The chain's CDR3 is CASSIYMSWTNTGELFF. The CDR3 coding sequence is TGTGCCAGTAGTATCTACATGTCTTGGACGAACACCGGGGAGCTGTTTTTT. The gene calls are TRBV19 and TRBJ2-2; D not certain. CDR1 LNHDA and CDR2 SQIVND come from the germline V gene (reference sequence). CDR3 size: 17 residues. Trimming cost V 3 bases and J 0 bases, with 14 bases left between them.

The chain combines TRBV19 with TRBJ1-2; D remains ambiguous. This CDR3 region has 13 residues. Germline assignment: CDR1 LNHDA and CDR2 SQIVND (reference sequence). Deletions cut 4 bases from V and 5 bases from J, with 11 bases between. In DNA, the CDR3 is TGTGCCAGTAGTACCGGGCGGAGGTATGGCTACACCTTC. Its translation is CASSTGRRYGYTF.

The rearrangement links TRBV5-4 to TRBJ1-2; 7 bases match TRBD1. The germline V gene encodes CDR1 SGHNT and CDR2 YYREEE (reference sequence). The CDR3 runs to 15 residues. With V trimmed by 4 bases and J by 3 bases, 9 bases remained unmatched. This CDR3 reads CASSPGGDIDYGYTF. The CDR3 nucleotides read TGTGCCAGCAGCCCAGGGGGGGACATCGACTATGGCTACACCTTC.

This clone was seen a handful of times. V is TRBV2 and J is TRBJ2-3; D could derive from TRBD1 or TRBD2 (6 bases each). Germline CDR1 is SNHLY and CDR2 is FYNNEI. The V end lost 6 bases, the J end lost 6 bases, and 10 bases lay between the germline ends. The CDR3 consists of 12 residues. In DNA form, the CDR3 reads TGTGCCAGCAGGCGAGGGGGGGATACGCAGTATTTT. Its translation is CASRRGGDTQYF.

This clone showed up just once. This rearrangement joins TRBV18 to TRBJ1-4; D not certain. This CDR3 region has 13 residues. Germline V gene sequence: CDR1 KGHSH, CDR2 LQKENI. Trimming removed 2 bases from V and 2 bases from J, with 3 bases in between. The CDR3 DNA sequence: TGTGCCAGCTCACCATTGACTAATGAAAAACTGTTTTTT. Its protein is CASSPLTNEKLFF.